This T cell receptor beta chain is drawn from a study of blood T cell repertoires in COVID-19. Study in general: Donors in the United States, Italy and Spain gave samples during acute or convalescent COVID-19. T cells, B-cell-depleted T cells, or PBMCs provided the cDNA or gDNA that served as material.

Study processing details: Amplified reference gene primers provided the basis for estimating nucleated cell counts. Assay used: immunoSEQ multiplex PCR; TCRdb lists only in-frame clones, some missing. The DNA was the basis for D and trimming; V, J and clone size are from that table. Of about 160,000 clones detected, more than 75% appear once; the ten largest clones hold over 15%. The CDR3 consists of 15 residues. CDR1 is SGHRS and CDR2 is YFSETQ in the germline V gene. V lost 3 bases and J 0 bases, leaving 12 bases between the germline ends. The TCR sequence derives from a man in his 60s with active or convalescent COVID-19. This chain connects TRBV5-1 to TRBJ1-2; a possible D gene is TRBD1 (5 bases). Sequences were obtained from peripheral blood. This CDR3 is CASSSDNTANYGYTF. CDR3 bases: TGCGCCAGCAGCTCGGACAATACCGCTAACTATGGCTACACCTTC. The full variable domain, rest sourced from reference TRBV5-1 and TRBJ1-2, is KAGVTQTPRYLIKTRGQQVTLSCSPISGHRSVSWYQQTPGQGLQFLFEYFSETQRNKGNFPGRFSGRQFSNSRSEMNVSTLELGDSALYLCASSSDNTANYGYTFGSGTRLTVV.